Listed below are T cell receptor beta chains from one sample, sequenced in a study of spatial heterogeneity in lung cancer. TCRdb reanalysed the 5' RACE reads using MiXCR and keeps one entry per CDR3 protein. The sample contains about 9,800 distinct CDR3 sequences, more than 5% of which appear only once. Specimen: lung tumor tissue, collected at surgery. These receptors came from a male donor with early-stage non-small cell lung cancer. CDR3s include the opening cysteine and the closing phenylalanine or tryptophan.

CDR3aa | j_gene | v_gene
CASSQDQMSNEKLFF | TRBJ1-4 | TRBV4-1
CSANDLGQDFYEQYF | TRBJ2-7 | TRBV20-1
CSALLAGGIGDTQYF | TRBJ2-3 | TRBV20-1
CSARLAGNQPQHF | TRBJ1-5 | TRBV20-1
CASSVGAGANVLTF | TRBJ2-6 | TRBV4-1
CASSLVRGDTEAFF | TRBJ1-1 | TRBV5-6
CASSPLLKGNTEAFF | TRBJ1-1 | TRBV18
CASSRTGKTNYGYTF | TRBJ1-2 | TRBV6-5
CATSDLLADTQYF | TRBJ2-3 | TRBV24-1
CSARDRRRTSGNSPLHF | TRBJ1-6 | TRBV20-1
CASSIGTGGGMAQHF | TRBJ1-5 | TRBV19
CASSKGTTSAGEQFF | TRBJ2-1 | TRBV19
CASSLRWSSYNEQFF | TRBJ2-1 | TRBV7-2
CSALDQKTKAFF | TRBJ1-1 | TRBV29-1
CASKEGGVANQPQHF | TRBJ1-5 | TRBV10-3
CAWSVLRGLRYGYTF | TRBJ1-2 | TRBV30
CASSLEGLDIVETQYF | TRBJ2-5 | TRBV5-4
CASSLHTRQPQHF | TRBJ1-5 | TRBV7-2
CASSQGAGSFSGNTIYF | TRBJ1-3 | TRBV4-2
CASSLEPGAGGRGSPLHF | TRBJ1-6 | TRBV5-1
CASSQAASGGAGSYNEQFF | TRBJ2-1 | TRBV3-1
CASSLKGLGGTQYF | TRBJ2-5 | TRBV12-3/TRBV12-4
CASREQGNTEAFF | TRBJ1-1 | TRBV10-2
CASSLALLAGDPEQFF | TRBJ2-1 | TRBV5-1
CASSFSWEGWWETQYF | TRBJ2-5 | TRBV27
CASTGQGPFGFSTDTQYF | TRBJ2-3 | TRBV27
CASSLDWGAEAFF | TRBJ1-1 | TRBV11-2
CSAFRTGTYEQYF | TRBJ2-7 | TRBV20-1
CASSLGPAITF | TRBJ1-2 | TRBV5-1
CASSTASGSFTDTQYF | TRBJ2-3 | TRBV5-1
CASSLAFTNTEAFF | TRBJ1-1 | TRBV5-1
CASKAGTGVNYGYTF | TRBJ1-2 | TRBV3-1
CASSWGLAGGSSTDTQYF | TRBJ2-3 | TRBV12-3/TRBV12-4
CASSWQNYGYTF | TRBJ1-2 | TRBV19
CASSPESMTGLGTEAFF | TRBJ1-1 | TRBV5-1
CASSPGERETADKQYF | TRBJ2-3 | TRBV7-9
CSARPGTGDEQYF | TRBJ2-7 | TRBV20-1
CASSLGAGQGKRTQYF | TRBJ2-3 | TRBV7-8
CASSLTGGTEAFF | TRBJ1-1 | TRBV14
CASSPLTGYEQYF | TRBJ2-7 | TRBV18
CASSLAPGQGVSPLHF | TRBJ1-6 | TRBV5-1
CASSLATGGQSDTQYF | TRBJ2-3 | TRBV6-2/TRBV6-3
CATSDPGLQGHNEQFF | TRBJ2-1 | TRBV24-1
CASSRQGKEAEAFF | TRBJ1-1 | TRBV5-1
CASSPNLGTEAFF | TRBJ1-1 | TRBV11-2
CASSSRVRSQETQYF | TRBJ2-5 | TRBV5-1
CASSPRDTGELFF | TRBJ2-2 | TRBV6-6
CASSLITYSNQPQHF | TRBJ1-5 | TRBV7-8
CASNRGNSPLHF | TRBJ1-6 | TRBV13
CASRGRGFGTGELFF | TRBJ2-2 | TRBV19
CASSERLRGREQFF | TRBJ2-1 | TRBV25-1
CASSLRGISGNQPQHF | TRBJ1-5 | TRBV28
CASSLYTYEQYF | TRBJ2-7 | TRBV27
CASSWGENQPQHF | TRBJ1-5 | TRBV12-3/TRBV12-4
CASSPPLGLSTDTQYF | TRBJ2-3 | TRBV3-1
CAWSTGPNTEAFF | TRBJ1-1 | TRBV30
CASSLAQGSTQYF | TRBJ2-3 | TRBV11-2
CASSPAAGDFNYEQYF | TRBJ2-7 | TRBV4-1